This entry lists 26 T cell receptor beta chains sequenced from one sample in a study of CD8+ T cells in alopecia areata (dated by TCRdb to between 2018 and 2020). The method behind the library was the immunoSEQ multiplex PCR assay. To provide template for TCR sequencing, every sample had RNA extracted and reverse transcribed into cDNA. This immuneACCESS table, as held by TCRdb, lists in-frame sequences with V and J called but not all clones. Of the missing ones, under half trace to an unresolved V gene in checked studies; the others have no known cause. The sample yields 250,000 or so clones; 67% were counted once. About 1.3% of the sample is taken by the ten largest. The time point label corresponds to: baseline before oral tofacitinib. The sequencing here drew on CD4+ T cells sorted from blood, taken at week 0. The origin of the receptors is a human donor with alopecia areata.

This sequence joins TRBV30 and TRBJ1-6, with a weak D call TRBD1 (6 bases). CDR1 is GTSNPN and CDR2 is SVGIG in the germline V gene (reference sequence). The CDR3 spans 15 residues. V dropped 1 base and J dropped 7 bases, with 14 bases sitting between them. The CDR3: CAWSGDNLGNSPLHF. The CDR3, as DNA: TGTGCCTGGAGTGGGGACAACCTGGGGAATTCACCCCTCCACTTT.

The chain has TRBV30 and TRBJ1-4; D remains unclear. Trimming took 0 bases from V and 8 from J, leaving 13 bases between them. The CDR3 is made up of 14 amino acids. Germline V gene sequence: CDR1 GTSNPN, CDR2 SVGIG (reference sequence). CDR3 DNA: TGTGCCTGGAGTGTACTCGGGAGTGGCGAAAAACTGTTTTTT. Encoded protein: CAWSVLGSGEKLFF.

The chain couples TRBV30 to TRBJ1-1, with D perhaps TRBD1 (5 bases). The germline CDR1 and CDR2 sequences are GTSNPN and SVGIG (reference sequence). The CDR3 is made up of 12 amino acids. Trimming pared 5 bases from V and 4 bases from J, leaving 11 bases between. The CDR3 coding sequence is TGTGCCTGGGTGGAGGGGTTCACTGAAGCTTTCTTT. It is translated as CAWVEGFTEAFF.

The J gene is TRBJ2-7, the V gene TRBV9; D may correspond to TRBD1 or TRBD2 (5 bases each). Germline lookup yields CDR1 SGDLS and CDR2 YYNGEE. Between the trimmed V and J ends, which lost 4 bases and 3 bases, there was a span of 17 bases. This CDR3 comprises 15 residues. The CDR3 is CASSPGRATYYEQYF. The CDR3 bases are TGTGCCAGCAGCCCGGGACGTGCCACGTACTACGAGCAGTACTTC.

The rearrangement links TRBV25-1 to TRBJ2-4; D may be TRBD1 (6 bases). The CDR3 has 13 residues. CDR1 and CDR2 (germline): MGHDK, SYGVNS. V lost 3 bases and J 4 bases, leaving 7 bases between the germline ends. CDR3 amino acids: CASSEGAKNIQYF. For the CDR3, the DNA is TGTGCCAGCAGTGAGGGGGCAAAAAACATTCAGTACTTC.

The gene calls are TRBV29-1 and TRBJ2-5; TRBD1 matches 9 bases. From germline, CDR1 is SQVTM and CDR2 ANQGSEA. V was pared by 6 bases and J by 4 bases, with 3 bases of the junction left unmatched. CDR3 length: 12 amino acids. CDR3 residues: CSVLQGAETQYF. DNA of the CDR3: TGCAGCGTCCTACAGGGGGCAGAGACCCAGTACTTC. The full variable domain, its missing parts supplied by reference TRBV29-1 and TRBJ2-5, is SAVISQKPSRDICQRGTSLTIQCQVDSQVTMMFWYRQQPGQSLTLIATANQGSEATYESGFVIDKFPISRPNLTFSTLTVSNMSPEDSSIYLCSVLQGAETQYFGPGTRLLVL.

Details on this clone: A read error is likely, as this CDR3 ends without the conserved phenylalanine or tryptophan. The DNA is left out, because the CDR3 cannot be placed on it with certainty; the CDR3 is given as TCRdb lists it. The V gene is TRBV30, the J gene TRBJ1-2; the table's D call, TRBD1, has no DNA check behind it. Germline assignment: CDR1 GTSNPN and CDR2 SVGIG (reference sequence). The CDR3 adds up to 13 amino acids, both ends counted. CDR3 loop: CAWSVLSGHTRSI.

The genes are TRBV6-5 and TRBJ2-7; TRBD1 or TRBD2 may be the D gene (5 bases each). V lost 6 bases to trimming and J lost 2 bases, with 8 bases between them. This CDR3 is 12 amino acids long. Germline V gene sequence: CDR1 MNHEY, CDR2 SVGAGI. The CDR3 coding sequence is TGTGCCAGCAGGGGGGTTGCCTACGAGCAGTACTTC. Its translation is CASRGVAYEQYF.

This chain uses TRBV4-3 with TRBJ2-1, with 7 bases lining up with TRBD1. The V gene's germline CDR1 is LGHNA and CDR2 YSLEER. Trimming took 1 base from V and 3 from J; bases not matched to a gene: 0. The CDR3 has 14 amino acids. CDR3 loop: CASSQGQGYNEQFF. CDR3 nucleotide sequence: TGCGCCAGCAGCCAAGGACAGGGCTACAATGAGCAGTTCTTC.

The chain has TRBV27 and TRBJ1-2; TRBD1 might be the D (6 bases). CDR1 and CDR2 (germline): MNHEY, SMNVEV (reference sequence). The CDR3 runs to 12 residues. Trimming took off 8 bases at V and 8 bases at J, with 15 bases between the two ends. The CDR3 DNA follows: TGTGCCAGCCGACAGGCTGCGGGAGGCTACACCTTC. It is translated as CASRQAAGGYTF.

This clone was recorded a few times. The CDR3 here is CATGSSGNTIYF. CDR3 bases: TGTGCCACCGGGAGCTCTGGAAACACCATATATTTT. The V and J genes are TRBV14 and TRBJ1-3; D is undetermined. The germline V and J ends were trimmed by 10 bases and 0 bases, with 7 bases remaining between them. Germline V gene lookup returns CDR1 SGHDN and CDR2 FVKESK. The CDR3 covers 12 residues.

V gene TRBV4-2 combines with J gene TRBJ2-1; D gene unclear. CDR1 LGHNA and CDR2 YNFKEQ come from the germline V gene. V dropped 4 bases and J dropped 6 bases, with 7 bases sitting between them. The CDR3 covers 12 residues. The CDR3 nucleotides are TGTGCCAGCAGCCCGGCGGCCAATGAGCAGTTCTTC. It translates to CASSPAANEQFF.

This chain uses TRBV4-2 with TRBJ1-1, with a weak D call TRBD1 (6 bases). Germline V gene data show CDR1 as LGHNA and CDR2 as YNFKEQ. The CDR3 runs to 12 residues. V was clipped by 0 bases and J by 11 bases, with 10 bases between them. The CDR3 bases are TGTGCCAGCAGCCAAGATCCGGGGGCGGCTTTCTTT. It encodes CASSQDPGAAFF.

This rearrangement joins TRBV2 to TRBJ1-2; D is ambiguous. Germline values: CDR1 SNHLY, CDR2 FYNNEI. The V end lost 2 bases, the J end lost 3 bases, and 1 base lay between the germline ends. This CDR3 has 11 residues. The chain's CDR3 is CASSEHYGYTF. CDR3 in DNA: TGTGCCAGCAGTGAACACTATGGCTACACCTTC.

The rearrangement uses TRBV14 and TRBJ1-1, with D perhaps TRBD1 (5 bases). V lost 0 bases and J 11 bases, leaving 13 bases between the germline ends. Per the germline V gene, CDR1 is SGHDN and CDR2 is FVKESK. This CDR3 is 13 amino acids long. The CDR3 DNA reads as TGTGCCAGCAGCCAAGATCTCTCAGGGACGGCTTTCTTT. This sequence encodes CASSQDLSGTAFF.

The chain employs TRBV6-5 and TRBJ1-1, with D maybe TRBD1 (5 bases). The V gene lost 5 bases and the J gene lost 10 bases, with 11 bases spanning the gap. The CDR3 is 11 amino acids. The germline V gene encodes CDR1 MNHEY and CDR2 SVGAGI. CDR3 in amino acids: CASSVGASAFF. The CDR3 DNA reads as TGTGCCAGCAGTGTCGGGGCCTCAGCTTTCTTT.

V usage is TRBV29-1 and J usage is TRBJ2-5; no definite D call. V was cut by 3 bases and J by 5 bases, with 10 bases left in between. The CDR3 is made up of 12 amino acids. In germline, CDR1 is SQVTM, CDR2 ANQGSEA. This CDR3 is CSVEHPGETQYF. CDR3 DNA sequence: TGCAGCGTTGAGCACCCCGGGGAGACCCAGTACTTC.

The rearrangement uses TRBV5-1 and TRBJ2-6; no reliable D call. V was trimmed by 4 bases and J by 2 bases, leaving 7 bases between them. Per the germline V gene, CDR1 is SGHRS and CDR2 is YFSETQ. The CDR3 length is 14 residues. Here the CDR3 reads CASSGQTGANVLTF. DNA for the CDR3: TGCGCCAGCAGCGGGCAAACTGGGGCCAACGTCCTGACTTTC.

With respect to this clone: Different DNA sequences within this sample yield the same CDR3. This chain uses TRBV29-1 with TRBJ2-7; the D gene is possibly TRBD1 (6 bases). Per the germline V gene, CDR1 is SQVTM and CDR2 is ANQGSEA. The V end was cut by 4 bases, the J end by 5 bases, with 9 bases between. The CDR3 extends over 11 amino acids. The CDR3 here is CSVAPGDEQYF. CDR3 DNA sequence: TGCAGCGTTGCCCCAGGGGACGAGCAGTACTTC.

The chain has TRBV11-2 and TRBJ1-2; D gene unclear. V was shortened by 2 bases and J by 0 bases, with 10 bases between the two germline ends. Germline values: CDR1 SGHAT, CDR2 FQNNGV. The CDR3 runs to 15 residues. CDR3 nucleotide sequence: TGTGCCAGCAGCTTAAAAGGAAATCCTAACTATGGCTACACCTTC. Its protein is CASSLKGNPNYGYTF. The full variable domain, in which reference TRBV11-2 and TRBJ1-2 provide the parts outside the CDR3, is EAGVAQSPRYKIIEKRQSVAFWCNPISGHATLYWYQQILGQGPKLLIQFQNNGVVDDSQLPKDRFSAERLKGVDSTLKIQPAKLEDSAVYLCASSLKGNPNYGYTFGSGTRLTVV.

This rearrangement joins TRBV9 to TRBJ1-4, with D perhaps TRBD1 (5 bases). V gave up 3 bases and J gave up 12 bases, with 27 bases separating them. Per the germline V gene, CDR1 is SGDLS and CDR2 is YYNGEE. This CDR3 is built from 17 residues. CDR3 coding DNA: TGTGCCAGCAGCGCAGGGCTCGACACCGCCCAATCCGTCGAACTGTTTTTT. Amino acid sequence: CASSAGLDTAQSVELFF.

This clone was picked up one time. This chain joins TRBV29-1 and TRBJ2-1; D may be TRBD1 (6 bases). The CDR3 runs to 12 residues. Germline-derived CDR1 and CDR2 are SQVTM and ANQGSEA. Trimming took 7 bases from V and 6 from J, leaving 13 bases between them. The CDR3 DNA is TGCAGCGGCTCCGGACAGCCCAATGAGCAGTTCTTC. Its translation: CSGSGQPNEQFF.

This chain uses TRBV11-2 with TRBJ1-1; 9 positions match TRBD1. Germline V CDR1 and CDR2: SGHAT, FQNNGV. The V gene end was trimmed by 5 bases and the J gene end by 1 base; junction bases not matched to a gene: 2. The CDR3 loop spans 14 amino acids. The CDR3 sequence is CASSPGQGNTEAFF. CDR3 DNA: TGTGCCAGCAGCCCGGGACAGGGGAACACTGAAGCTTTCTTT.

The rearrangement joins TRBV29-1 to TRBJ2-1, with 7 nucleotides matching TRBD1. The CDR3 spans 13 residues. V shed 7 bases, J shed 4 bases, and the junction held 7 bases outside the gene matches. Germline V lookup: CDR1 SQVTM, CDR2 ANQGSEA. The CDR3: CSGGTETYNEQFF. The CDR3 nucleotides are TGCAGCGGGGGGACAGAAACTTACAATGAGCAGTTCTTC.

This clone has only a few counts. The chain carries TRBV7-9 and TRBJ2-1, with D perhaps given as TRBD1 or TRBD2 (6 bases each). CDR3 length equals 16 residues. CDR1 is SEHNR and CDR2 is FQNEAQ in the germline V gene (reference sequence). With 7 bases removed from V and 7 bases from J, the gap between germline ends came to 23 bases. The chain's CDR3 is CASTFTGAPLGNEQFF. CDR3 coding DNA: TGTGCCAGCACCTTCACGGGGGCCCCCTTGGGTAATGAGCAGTTCTTC.

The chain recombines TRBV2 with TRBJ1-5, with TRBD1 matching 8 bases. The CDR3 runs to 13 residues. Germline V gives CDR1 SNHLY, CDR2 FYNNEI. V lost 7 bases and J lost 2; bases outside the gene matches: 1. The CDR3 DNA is TGTGCCAGCAAGGGACAGGGCAATCAGCCCCAGCATTTT. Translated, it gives CASKGQGNQPQHF. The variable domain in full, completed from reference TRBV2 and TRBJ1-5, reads EPEVTQTPSHQVTQMGQEVILRCVPISNHLYFYWYRQILGQKVEFLVSFYNNEISEKSEIFDDQFSVERPDGSNFTLKIRSTKLEDSAMYFCASKGQGNQPQHFGDGTRLSIL.